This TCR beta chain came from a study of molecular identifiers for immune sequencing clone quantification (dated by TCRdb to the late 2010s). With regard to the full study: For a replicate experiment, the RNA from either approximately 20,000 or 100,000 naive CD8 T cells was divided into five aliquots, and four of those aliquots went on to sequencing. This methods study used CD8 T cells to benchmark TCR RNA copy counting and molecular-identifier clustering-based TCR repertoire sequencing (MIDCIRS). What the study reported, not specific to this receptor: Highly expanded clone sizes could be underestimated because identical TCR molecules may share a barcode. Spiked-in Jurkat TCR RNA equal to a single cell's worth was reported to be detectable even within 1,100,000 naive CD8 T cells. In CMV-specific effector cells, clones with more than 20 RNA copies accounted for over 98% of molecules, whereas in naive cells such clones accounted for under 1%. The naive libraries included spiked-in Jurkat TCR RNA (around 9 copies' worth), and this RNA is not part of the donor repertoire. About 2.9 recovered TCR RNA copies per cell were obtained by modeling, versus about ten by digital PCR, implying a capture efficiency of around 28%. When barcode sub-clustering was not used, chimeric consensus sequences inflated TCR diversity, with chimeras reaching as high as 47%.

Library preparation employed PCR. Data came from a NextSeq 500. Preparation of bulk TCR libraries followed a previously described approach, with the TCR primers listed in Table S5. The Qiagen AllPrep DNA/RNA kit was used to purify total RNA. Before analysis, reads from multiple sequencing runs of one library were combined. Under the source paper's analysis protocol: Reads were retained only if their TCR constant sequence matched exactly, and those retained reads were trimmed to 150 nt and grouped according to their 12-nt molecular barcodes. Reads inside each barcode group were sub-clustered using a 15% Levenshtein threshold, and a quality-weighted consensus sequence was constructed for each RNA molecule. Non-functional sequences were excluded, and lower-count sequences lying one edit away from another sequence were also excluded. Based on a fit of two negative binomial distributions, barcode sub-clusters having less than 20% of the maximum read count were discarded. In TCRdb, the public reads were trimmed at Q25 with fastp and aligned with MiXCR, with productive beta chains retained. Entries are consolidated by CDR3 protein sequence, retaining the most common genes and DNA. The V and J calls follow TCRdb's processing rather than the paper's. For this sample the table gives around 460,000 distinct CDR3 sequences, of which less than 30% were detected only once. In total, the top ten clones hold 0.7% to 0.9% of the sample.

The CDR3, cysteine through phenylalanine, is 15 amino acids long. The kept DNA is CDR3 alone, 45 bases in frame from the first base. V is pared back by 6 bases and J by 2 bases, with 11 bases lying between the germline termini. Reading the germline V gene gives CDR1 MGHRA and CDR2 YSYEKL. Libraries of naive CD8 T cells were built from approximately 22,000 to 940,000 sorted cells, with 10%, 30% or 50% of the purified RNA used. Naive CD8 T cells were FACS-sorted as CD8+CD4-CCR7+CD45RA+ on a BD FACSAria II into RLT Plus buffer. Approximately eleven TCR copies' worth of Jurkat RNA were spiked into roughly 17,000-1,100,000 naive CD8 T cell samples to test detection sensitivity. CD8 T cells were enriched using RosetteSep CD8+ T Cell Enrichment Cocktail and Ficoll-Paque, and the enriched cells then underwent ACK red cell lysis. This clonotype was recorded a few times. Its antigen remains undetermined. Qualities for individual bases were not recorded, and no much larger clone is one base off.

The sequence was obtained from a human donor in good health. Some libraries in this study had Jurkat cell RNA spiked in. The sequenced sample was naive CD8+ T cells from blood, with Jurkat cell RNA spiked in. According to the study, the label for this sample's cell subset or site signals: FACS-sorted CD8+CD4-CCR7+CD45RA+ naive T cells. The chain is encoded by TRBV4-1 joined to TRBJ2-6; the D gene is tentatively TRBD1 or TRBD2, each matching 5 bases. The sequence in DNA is TGCGCCAGCAGACACGAGGGGACTGGGGCCAACGTCCTGACTTTC. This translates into CASRHEGTGANVLTF.